This T cell receptor beta chain stems from a study of T cell repertoires in cytomegalovirus infection. Study in general: HLA-B-restricted CMV epitopes that are well studied were used alongside recently identified HLA-C-restricted ones. CMV infection plus the matching HLA type was flagged by public TCR beta signatures.

Trimming cost V 2 bases and J 6 bases; bases outside gene matches: 3. Germline V CDR1 and CDR2: MNHEY, SVGAGI. This CDR3 contains 16 residues. MiXCR was run by TCRdb on the reads, yielding one entry per CDR3 protein. The repertoire has roughly 860,000 distinct CDR3 sequences, about 33% of them found once; the top ten carry about an eighth. Points on this clonotype: Its specificity is unknown.

The receptor's source is a human donor in good health (CMV status not recorded). Some clones in this sample may be carry-over from other donors' samples. The chain recombines TRBV6-5 with TRBJ1-6, with 11 bases fitting TRBD1. Source: cultured CD8+ T cells from PBMCs, taken from culture after CMV antigen stimulation. Here the CDR3 reads CASSYGTGGGNSPLHF. The DNA of the CDR3 is TGTGCCAGCAGTTACGGGACAGGGGGTGGTAATTCACCCCTCCACTTT.